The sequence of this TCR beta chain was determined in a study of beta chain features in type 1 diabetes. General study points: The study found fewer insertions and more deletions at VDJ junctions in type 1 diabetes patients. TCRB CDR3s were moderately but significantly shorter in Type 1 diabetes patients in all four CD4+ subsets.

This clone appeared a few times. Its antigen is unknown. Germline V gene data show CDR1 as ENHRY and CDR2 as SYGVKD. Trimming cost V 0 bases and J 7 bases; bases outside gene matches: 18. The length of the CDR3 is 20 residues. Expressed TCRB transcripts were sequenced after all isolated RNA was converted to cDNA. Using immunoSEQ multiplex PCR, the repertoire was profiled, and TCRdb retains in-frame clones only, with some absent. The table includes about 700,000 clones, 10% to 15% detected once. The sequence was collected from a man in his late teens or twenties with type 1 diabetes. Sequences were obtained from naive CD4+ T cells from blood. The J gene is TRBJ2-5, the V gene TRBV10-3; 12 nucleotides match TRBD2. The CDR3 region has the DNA TGTGCCATCAGTGAGTCTTTGGGACTGACTAGCGGGGGCCCAGGAGGGACCCAGTACTTC. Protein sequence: CAISESLGLTSGGPGGTQYF.